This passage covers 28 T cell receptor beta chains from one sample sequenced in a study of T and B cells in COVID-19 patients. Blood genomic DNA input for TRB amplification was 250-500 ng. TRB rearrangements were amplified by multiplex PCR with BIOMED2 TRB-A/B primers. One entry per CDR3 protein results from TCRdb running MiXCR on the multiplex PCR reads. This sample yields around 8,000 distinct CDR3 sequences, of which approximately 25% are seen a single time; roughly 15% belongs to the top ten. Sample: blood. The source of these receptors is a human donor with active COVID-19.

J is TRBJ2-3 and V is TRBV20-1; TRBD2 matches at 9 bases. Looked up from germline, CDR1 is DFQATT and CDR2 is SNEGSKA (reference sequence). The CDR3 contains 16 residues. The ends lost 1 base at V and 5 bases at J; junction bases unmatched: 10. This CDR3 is CSARGDSGRYGDTQYF. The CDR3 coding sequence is TGCAGTGCTAGAGGTGACAGCGGGAGGTATGGAGATACGCAGTATTTT.

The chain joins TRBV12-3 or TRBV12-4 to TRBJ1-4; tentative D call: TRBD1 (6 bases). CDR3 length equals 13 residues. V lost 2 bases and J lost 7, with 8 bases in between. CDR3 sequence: CASSLLGGEKLFF. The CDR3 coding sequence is TGTGCCAGCAGTTTATTAGGGGGTGAAAAACTGTTTTTT.

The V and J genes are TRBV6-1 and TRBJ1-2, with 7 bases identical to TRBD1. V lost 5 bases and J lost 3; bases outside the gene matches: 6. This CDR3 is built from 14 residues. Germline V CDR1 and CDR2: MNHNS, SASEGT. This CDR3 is CASSRQGLDYGYTF. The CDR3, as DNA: TGTGCCAGCAGTCGACAGGGTCTGGACTATGGCTACACCTTC.

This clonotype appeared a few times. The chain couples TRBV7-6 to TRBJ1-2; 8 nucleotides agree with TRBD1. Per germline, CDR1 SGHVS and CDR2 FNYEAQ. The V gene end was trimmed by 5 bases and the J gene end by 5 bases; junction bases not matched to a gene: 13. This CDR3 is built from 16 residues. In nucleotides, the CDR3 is TGTGCCAGCAGCCAGGGGATGGCAGGGGGCGGATATGGCTACACCTTC. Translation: CASSQGMAGGGYGYTF.

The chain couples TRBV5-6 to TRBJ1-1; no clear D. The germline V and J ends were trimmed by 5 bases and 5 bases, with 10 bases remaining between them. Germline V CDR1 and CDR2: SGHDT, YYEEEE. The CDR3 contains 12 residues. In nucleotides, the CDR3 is TGTGCCAGCAGGGGTGGGCGTACTGAAGCTTTCTTT. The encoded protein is CASRGGRTEAFF.

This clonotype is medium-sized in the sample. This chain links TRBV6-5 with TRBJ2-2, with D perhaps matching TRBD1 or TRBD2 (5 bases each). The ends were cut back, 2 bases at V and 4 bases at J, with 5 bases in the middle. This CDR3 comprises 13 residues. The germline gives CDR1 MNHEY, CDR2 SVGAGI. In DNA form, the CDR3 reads TGTGCCAGCAGTTACGGGGGCACCGGGGAGCTGTTTTTT. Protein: CASSYGGTGELFF.

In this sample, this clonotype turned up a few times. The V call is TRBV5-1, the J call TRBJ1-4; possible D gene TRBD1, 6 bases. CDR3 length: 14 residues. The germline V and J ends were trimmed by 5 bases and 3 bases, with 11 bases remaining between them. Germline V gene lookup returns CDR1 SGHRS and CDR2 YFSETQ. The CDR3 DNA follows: TGCGCCAGCAGACCAGGGGTTGCTAATGAAAAACTGTTTTTT. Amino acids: CASRPGVANEKLFF.

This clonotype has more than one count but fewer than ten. DNA of the CDR3: TGTGCCAGCAGCTTAGGTCCCAGTCCAAATCAGCCCCAGCATTTT. Its translation: CASSLGPSPNQPQHF. The V gene is TRBV7-6, the J gene TRBJ1-5, with unresolved D. This CDR3 comprises 15 residues. Trimming removed 1 base from V and 4 bases from J, with 11 bases in between. CDR1 SGHVS and CDR2 FNYEAQ come from the germline V gene.

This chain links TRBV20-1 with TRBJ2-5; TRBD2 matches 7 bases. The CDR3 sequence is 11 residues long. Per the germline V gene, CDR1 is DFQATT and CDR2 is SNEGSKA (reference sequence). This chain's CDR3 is CSVLAKETQYF. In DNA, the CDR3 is TGCAGCGTACTAGCGAAAGAGACCCAGTACTTC.

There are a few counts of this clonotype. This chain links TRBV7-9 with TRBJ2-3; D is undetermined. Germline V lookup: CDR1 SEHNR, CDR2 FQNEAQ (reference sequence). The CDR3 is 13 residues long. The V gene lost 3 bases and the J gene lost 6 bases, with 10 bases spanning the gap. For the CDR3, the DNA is TGTGCCAGCAGCTTTCGATTTGAGGATACGCAGTATTTT. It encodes CASSFRFEDTQYF.

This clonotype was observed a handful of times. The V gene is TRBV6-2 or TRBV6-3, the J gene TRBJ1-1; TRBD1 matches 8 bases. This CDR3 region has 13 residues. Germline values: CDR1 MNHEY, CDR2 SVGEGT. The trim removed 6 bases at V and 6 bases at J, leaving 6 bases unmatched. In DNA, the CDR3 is TGTGCCAGCAGGGACAGGGAATATCCTGAAGCTTTCTTT. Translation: CASRDREYPEAFF.

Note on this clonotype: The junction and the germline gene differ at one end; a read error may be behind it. The CDR3 region is CASSLGPRPEAFF. As DNA, the CDR3 is TGCGCCAGCAGCCTTGGGCCGCGGCCTGAAGCTTTCTTT. This chain links TRBV5-5 with TRBJ1-1, with D hard to call. This CDR3 spans 13 amino acids. CDR1 is SGHKS, CDR2 YYEKEE, per germline (reference sequence).

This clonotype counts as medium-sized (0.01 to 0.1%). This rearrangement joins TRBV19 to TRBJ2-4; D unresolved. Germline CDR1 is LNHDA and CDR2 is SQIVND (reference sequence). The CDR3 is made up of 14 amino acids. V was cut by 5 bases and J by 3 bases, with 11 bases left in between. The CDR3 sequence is CASSYRASKNIQYF. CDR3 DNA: TGTGCCAGTAGTTATCGGGCCAGCAAAAACATTCAGTACTTC.

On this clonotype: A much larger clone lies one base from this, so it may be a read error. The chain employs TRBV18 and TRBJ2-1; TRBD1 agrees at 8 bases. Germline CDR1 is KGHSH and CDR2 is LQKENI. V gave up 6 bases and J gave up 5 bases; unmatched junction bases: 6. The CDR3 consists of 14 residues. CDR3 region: CASSPGTGDNEQFF. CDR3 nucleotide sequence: TGTGCCAGCTCCCCCGGGACAGGTGACAATGAGCAGTTCTTC.

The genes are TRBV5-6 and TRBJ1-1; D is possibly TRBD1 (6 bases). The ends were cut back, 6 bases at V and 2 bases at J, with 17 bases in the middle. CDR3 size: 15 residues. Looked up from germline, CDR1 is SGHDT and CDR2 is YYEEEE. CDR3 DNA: TGTGCCAGCAACCGCCCAGGACAGCTAAACACTGAAGCTTTCTTT. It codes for CASNRPGQLNTEAFF.

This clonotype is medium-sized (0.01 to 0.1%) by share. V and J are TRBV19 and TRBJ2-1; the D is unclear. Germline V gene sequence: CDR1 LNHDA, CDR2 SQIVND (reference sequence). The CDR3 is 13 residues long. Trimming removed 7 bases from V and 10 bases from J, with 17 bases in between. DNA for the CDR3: TGTGCCAGTACACCCCCGACCCGTGGCGAGCAGTTCTTC. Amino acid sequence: CASTPPTRGEQFF.

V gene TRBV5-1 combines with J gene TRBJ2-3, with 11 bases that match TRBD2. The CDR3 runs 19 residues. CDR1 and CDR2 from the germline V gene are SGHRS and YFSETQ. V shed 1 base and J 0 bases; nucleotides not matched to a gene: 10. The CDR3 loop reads CASSLSSGRAARSTDTQYF. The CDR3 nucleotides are TGCGCCAGCAGCTTGAGTAGCGGGAGGGCAGCTCGGAGCACAGATACGCAGTATTTT.

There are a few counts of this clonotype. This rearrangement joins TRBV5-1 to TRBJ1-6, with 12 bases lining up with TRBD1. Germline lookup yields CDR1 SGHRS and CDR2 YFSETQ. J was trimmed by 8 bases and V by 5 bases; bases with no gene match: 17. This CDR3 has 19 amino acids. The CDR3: CASRPHWDRGRVRDSPLHF. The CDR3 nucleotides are TGCGCCAGCAGACCCCACTGGGACAGGGGGCGGGTGAGGGATTCACCCCTCCACTTT.

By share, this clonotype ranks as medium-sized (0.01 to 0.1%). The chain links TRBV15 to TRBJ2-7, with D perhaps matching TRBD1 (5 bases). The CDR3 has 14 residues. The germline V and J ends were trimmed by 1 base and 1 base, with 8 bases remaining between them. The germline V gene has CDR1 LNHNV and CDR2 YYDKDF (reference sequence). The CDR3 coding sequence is TGTGCCACCAGCAGAGTCGCAGGGTCCTACGAGCAGTACTTC. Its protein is CATSRVAGSYEQYF. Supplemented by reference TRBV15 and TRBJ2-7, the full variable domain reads DAMVIQNPRYQVTQFGKPVTLSCSQTLNHNVMYWYQQKSSQAPKLLFHYYDKDFNNEADTPDNFQSRRPNTSFCFLDIRSPGLGDTAMYLCATSRVAGSYEQYFGPGTRLTVT.

The CDR3 loop is CSARDREKGDYNEQFF. CDR3 nucleotide sequence: TGCAGTGCTAGAGATAGGGAGAAGGGGGACTACAATGAGCAGTTCTTC. The chain carries TRBV20-1 and TRBJ2-1; D may be TRBD1 (6 bases). V was trimmed by 0 bases and J by 3 bases, leaving 15 bases between them. There are 16 residues in the CDR3. The germline V gene encodes CDR1 DFQATT and CDR2 SNEGSKA (reference sequence).

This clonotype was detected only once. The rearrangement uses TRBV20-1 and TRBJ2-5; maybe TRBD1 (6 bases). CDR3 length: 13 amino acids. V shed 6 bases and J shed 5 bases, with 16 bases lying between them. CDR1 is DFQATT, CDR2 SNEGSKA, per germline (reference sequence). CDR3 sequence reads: CSATGTNEETQYF. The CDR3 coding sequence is TGCAGTGCCACCGGGACAAACGAGGAGACCCAGTACTTC.

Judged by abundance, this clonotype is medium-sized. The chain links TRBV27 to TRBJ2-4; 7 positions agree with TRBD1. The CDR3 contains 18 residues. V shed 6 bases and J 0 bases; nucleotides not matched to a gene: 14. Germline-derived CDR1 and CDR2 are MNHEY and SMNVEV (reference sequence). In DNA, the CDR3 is TGTGCCAGCAGCCCAATTACCGGGACAGTGCTAGCCAAAAACATTCAGTACTTC. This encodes CASSPITGTVLAKNIQYF.

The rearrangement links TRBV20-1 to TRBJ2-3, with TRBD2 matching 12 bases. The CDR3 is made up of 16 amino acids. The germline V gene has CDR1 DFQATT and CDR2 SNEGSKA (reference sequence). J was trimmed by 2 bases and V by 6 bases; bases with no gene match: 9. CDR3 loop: CSARLAGARLTDTQYF. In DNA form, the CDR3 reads TGCAGTGCCCGACTAGCGGGGGCCCGGCTCACAGATACGCAGTATTTT.

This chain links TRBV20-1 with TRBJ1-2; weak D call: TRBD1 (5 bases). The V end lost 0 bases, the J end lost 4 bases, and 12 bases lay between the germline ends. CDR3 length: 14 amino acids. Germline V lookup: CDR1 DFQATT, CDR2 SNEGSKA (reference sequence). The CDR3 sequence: CSARDLGTGYGYTF. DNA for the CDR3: TGCAGTGCTAGAGATTTAGGGACGGGCTATGGCTACACCTTC.

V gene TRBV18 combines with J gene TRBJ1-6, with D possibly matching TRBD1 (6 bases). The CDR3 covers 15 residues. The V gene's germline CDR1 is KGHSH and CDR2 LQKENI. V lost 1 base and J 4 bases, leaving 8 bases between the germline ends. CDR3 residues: CASSPLQGYNSPLHF. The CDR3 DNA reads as TGTGCCAGCTCACCACTACAGGGATATAATTCACCCCTCCACTTT. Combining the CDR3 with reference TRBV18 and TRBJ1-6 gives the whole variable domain NAGVMQNPRHLVRRRGQEARLRCSPMKGHSHVYWYRQLPEEGLKFMVYLQKENIIDESGMPKERFSAEFPKEGPSILRIQQVVRGDSAAYFCASSPLQGYNSPLHFGNGTRLTVT.

The CDR3 sequence: CASSKASRSGGGYEQYF. The CDR3 DNA sequence: TGTGCCAGCAGCAAAGCTTCGCGGTCCGGAGGCGGCTACGAGCAGTACTTC. The rearrangement uses TRBV21-1 and TRBJ2-7; TRBD2 was called by the table and not checked on the DNA. TRBV21-1 constitutes a pseudogene. CDR3 length equals 17 residues.

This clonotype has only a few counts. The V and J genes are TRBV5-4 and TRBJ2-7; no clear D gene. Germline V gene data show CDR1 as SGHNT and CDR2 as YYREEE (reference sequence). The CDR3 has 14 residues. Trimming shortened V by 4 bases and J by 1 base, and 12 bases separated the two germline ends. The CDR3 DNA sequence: TGTGCCAGCAGCCAGTTGGGGATTTCCTACGAGCAGTACTTC. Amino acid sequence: CASSQLGISYEQYF.

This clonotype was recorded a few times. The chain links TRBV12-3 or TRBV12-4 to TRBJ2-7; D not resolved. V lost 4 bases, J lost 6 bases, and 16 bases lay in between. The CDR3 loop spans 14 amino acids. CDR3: CASSSDLGWGEQYF. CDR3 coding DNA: TGTGCCAGCAGTTCCGATCTTGGGTGGGGCGAGCAGTACTTC.